This is a list of T cell receptor beta chains from one sample in a study of blood T cell repertoires in COVID-19. Clones were sequenced by immunoSEQ multiplex PCR, and TCRdb holds only the in-frame ones, with some missing. The sample has under 300,000 clones, roughly 80% seen once; the top ten hold about 3.2%. Specimen: peripheral blood. The receptors derive from a woman in her late teens or twenties with acute or convalescent COVID-19. The conserved cysteine and the conserved F or W are not part of the CDR3 here.

j_call | v_call | cdr3_aa
TRBJ2-1 | TRBV7-2 | ASSQGRGNEQF
TRBJ2-7 | TRBV19 | ASSPNRGEQY
TRBJ1-2 | TRBV6-2/TRBV6-3 | ASSYASFGTGAGLTYGYT
TRBJ1-5 | TRBV7-9 | ASSLGPLARGDQPQH
TRBJ2-1 | TRBV5-5 | ASSLFAGQGANEQF
TRBJ1-2 | TRBV14 | ASSQDTGVYGYT
TRBJ2-3 | TRBV5-6 | ASSFTGITDTQY
TRBJ1-1 | TRBV4-3 | ATRQLGEAF
TRBJ1-1 | TRBV19 | ASSPDRAFRLTEAF
TRBJ1-6 | TRBV7-2 | ASSLSTSENSPLH
TRBJ1-1 | TRBV27 | ASSRRGQTEAF
TRBJ2-1 | TRBV7-2 | ASSVPSVNEQF
TRBJ2-4 | TRBV19 | ASGSGGLAKNIQY
TRBJ2-5 | TRBV4-1 | ASSQGRLAGQETQY
TRBJ2-7 | TRBV7-2 | ASSLAGLVVGQLPYEQY
TRBJ2-7 | TRBV30 | AWSVVSGHYEQY
TRBJ1-4 | TRBV11-3 | ASSLGARGKLF
TRBJ1-2 | TRBV12-3/TRBV12-4 | ASSLTGPGGYT
TRBJ2-4 | TRBV5-6 | ASSEGGLLAGTLNIQY
TRBJ2-1 | TRBV4-3 | ASSQVLGPYNEQF
TRBJ1-1 | TRBV5-1 | ASSPGQGDTEAF
TRBJ1-1 | TRBV5-1 | ASSQDRVDTEAF
TRBJ1-4 | TRBV6-6 | ASSYPPAGFNEKLF
TRBJ2-5 | TRBV9 | ASSVSGTSGRRAETQY
TRBJ2-1 | TRBV12-3/TRBV12-4 | ASSSWGQEQF
TRBJ2-3 | TRBV30 | AWAPRGTDTQY
TRBJ2-1 | TRBV24-1 | ATSDVGTLSYNEQF
TRBJ1-1 | TRBV27 | ASSEGDRGPTEAF
TRBJ1-2 | TRBV5-1 | ASSLPTGMDGYT
TRBJ2-3 | TRBV10-2 | ASSAGLEGPPDTQY
TRBJ2-5 | TRBV5-6 | ASSQGQGFWSQY
TRBJ1-1 | TRBV29-1 | SVASGRNTEAF
TRBJ2-3 | TRBV11-2 | ASSLESASSDTQY
TRBJ1-3 | TRBV5-1 | ASSLFEDGSGNTIY
TRBJ1-1 | TRBV6-6 | ASSYGPTGTNTEAF
TRBJ2-5 | TRBV27 | ASSPTLAETQY
TRBJ2-5 | TRBV12-3/TRBV12-4 | ASSLDSGWTQY
TRBJ1-1 | TRBV18 | ASSPNRDTEAF
TRBJ2-3 | TRBV11-2 | ASSLVAGATDTQY
TRBJ2-3 | TRBV21-1 | ASSKAGTSGARDSTDTQY
TRBJ2-2 | TRBV9 | ASSVGDRVSGELF
TRBJ2-3 | TRBV4-3 | ASSPTGTSNPDTQY
TRBJ1-1 | TRBV10-3 | AISRDRDTEAF
TRBJ2-1 | TRBV24-1 | ATSDALVGAGEQF
TRBJ2-6 | TRBV15 | ATSRDLPGADSGANVLT
TRBJ1-3 | TRBV2 | ASSEWGGGLSGNTIY
TRBJ2-5 | TRBV10-3 | AISESTQTGTYQETQY
TRBJ1-3 | TRBV15 | ATSRDRQVHSSGNTIY
TRBJ1-5 | TRBV6-2/TRBV6-3 | ASSYSSGNQPQH
TRBJ2-1 | TRBV7-3 | ASSQGLRDRIGNEQF
TRBJ1-6 | TRBV7-9 | ASSPVVNNSPLH
TRBJ1-2 | TRBV2 | ATLTETGLNGYT
TRBJ2-1 | TRBV7-2 | ASSLSSPSEQF
TRBJ2-2 | TRBV29-1 | SVEQTGNTGELF
TRBJ2-7 | TRBV5-5 | ASSLVGTSGYPLSYEQY
TRBJ2-7 | TRBV19 | ASSIGGVYPYEQY
TRBJ1-1 | TRBV27 | ASSLSGSGRTEAF